The source of this T cell receptor beta chain is a study of CD8 T cells in Susac syndrome. Germline assignment: CDR1 SGHVS and CDR2 FQNEAQ. Trimming took off 5 bases at V and 2 bases at J, with 13 bases between the two ends. This CDR3 has 14 amino acids. cDNA came from roughly 0.53 to 1 ug RNA primed by random hexamers. Each CDR3 protein gets one entry after TCRdb re-called the immunoSEQ multiplex PCR reads with MiXCR. Altogether about 150,000 distinct CDR3 sequences are present, just under 97% being singletons, with the ten largest covering roughly 0.15%. The specimen was CD8+ T cells from PBMCs. The chain links TRBV7-8 to TRBJ2-7; D not resolved. This receptor was taken from a human donor with multiple sclerosis. CDR3 nucleotides: TGTGCCAGCAGCCCCGATCGTTGGGCCTACGAGCAGTACTTC. Its protein product is CASSPDRWAYEQYF.